These 17 T cell receptor beta chains were sequenced from one sample in a study of PD-1 blockade in classical Hodgkin lymphoma. Time point given: cycle 4 day 1 (C4D1), after 5 to 7 weeks of nivolumab. Patients all relapsed after autologous stem cell transplantation, and there was variation in brentuximab vedotin exposure. The CD4+ T cells used were purified from thawed PBMCs through magnetic negative selection. Assay used: immunoSEQ multiplex PCR; TCRdb lists only in-frame clones, some missing. The sample records some 17,000 clones, roughly four fifths being singletons. The sample consisted of CD4+ T cells from blood, taken before the fourth cycle of nivolumab. The receptors stem from a human donor with classical Hodgkin lymphoma.

The J gene is TRBJ2-7, the V gene TRBV4-2; TRBD2 matches 8 bases. In germline, CDR1 is LGHNA, CDR2 YNFKEQ. The CDR3 contains 13 residues. The V gene end was trimmed by 0 bases and the J gene end by 12 bases; junction bases not matched to a gene: 7. The CDR3 sequence is CASSQDVTSGLYV. In nucleotides, the CDR3 is TGTGCCAGCAGCCAAGATGTAACTAGCGGACTGTACGTC.

The chain joins TRBV6-4 to TRBJ1-6, with 9 bases lining up with TRBD1. The V gene's germline CDR1 is MRHNA and CDR2 SNTAGT. CDR3 length: 15 amino acids. With V trimmed by 11 bases and J by 5 bases, 10 bases remained unmatched. CDR3 DNA: TGTGCCGCAGGACAGGGGACGCCGAATAATTCACCCCTCCACTTT. Translation gives CAAGQGTPNNSPLHF.

This chain joins TRBV19 and TRBJ1-3; D is uncertain. Germline CDR1 and CDR2: LNHDA and SQIVND (reference sequence). This CDR3 spans 18 amino acids. Between the trimmed V and J ends, which lost 3 bases and 1 base, there was a span of 19 bases. The CDR3, as DNA: TGTGCCAGTAGTATCGGGTTCGCGTCTTCCTCTTCTGGAAACACCATATATTTT. Its translation: CASSIGFASSSSGNTIYF.

The chain employs TRBV29-1 and TRBJ2-1, with 12 positions matching TRBD2. Germline assignment: CDR1 SQVTM and CDR2 ANQGSEA. The CDR3 spans 12 residues. Losses at the gene ends were 7 bases for V and 6 bases for J; bases not matched to a gene: 1. CDR3 nucleotide sequence: TGCAGCGCGACTAGCGGGAGCAATGAGCAGTTCTTC. It codes for CSATSGSNEQFF.

The chain couples TRBV5-6 to TRBJ2-5; D not certain. CDR3 size: 14 residues. From germline, CDR1 is SGHDT and CDR2 YYEEEE. Trimming removed 2 bases at V and 7 bases at J, with 15 bases between. Here the CDR3 DNA reads TGTGCCAGCAGCTTAACCGGATCCCGGGCGACCCAGTACTTC. Its translation: CASSLTGSRATQYF.

This CDR3 is CASSQTGGAGANVLTF. CDR3 DNA: TGCGCCAGCAGCCAAACCGGAGGCGCTGGGGCCAACGTCCTGACTTTC. The chain links TRBV4-1 to TRBJ2-6; maybe TRBD2 (5 bases). The CDR3 consists of 16 residues. Germline V gene lookup returns CDR1 MGHRA and CDR2 YSYEKL. The germline V and J ends were trimmed by 2 bases and 2 bases, with 10 bases remaining between them.

This sequence joins TRBV9 and TRBJ2-1; the D gene is possibly TRBD1 (6 bases). Germline V CDR1 and CDR2: SGDLS, YYNGEE. Trimming removed 4 bases at V and 4 bases at J, with 15 bases between. The CDR3 consists of 15 residues. CDR3 DNA: TGTGCCAGCAGCCTGAGTTGGGACATATACAATGAGCAGTTCTTC. It encodes CASSLSWDIYNEQFF. The whole variable domain, filled in from reference TRBV9 and TRBJ2-1, reads DSGVTQTPKHLITATGQRVTLRCSPRSGDLSVYWYQQSLDQGLQFLIQYYNGEERAKGNILERFSAQQFPDLHSELNLSSLELGDSALYFCASSLSWDIYNEQFFGPGTRLTVL.

By its share, this clone is medium-sized. This chain joins TRBV5-6 and TRBJ2-1; D possibly corresponds to TRBD1 (6 bases). The V end was cut by 2 bases, the J end by 7 bases, with 16 bases between. This CDR3 has 15 residues. Looked up from germline, CDR1 is SGHDT and CDR2 is YYEEEE. The CDR3 DNA reads as TGTGCCAGCAGCTTATTTATCAGGGGAGATAATGAGCAGTTCTTC. Protein sequence: CASSLFIRGDNEQFF.

This clone was detected only a few times. CDR3 residues: CASSQAPLLAGGTDTQYF. The CDR3 nucleotides read TGCGCCAGCAGCCAGGCCCCTCTCCTAGCGGGAGGCACAGATACGCAGTATTTT. The genes are TRBV4-1 and TRBJ2-3; 10 bases are a match to TRBD2. The CDR3 sequence is 18 residues long. The V gene's germline CDR1 is MGHRA and CDR2 YSYEKL. With V trimmed by 3 bases and J by 1 base, 10 bases remained unmatched.

V gene TRBV4-1 combines with J gene TRBJ2-5; TRBD1 aligns across 8 bases. The CDR3 consists of 16 residues. CDR1 MGHRA and CDR2 YSYEKL come from the germline V gene. Germline trimming cut 1 base from V and 2 bases from J; bases unmatched to any gene: 6. DNA for the CDR3: TGCGCCAGCAGCCAAGGGACAGGGTGGCTGCAAGAGACCCAGTACTTC. This translates into CASSQGTGWLQETQYF.

J is TRBJ2-5 and V is TRBV5-1; D ambiguous. Per germline, CDR1 SGHRS and CDR2 YFSETQ. CDR3 size: 13 residues. V shed 4 bases and J shed 4 bases, with 11 bases lying between them. CDR3 protein: CASSPTSGETQYF. CDR3 sequence (DNA): TGCGCCAGCAGCCCCACGTCGGGAGAGACCCAGTACTTC.

The CDR3: CASSQLSGQGFGYTF. The CDR3 DNA reads TGTGCCAGCAGCCAACTTTCGGGACAGGGTTTTGGCTACACCTTC. The chain is built from TRBV7-9 and TRBJ1-2, with 9 bases identical to TRBD1. V lost 5 bases and J lost 7; bases outside the gene matches: 11. CDR1 is SEHNR and CDR2 is FQNEAQ in the germline V gene (reference sequence). This CDR3 has 15 residues.

This chain uses TRBV18 with TRBJ2-3, with D perhaps TRBD2 (6 bases). Looked up from germline, CDR1 is KGHSH and CDR2 is LQKENI. The ends were cut back, 6 bases at V and 3 bases at J, with 10 bases in the middle. This CDR3 is built from 13 residues. CDR3 region: CASSRLVTDTQYF. As DNA, the CDR3 is TGTGCCAGCTCCCGACTAGTAACAGATACGCAGTATTTT.

The chain is built from TRBV28 and TRBJ1-2; D gene ambiguous. The CDR3 is 11 amino acids. Germline V gene data show CDR1 as MDHEN and CDR2 as SYDVKM. The CDR3 is CAQRQNYGYTF. The CDR3 nucleotides read TGTGCTCAGAGACAAAACTATGGCTACACCTTC.

This clone showed up just a few times. CDR3 sequence reads: CASSHGTGRNQPQHF. The CDR3 bases are TGTGCCAGCAGCCACGGGACAGGGCGAAATCAGCCCCAGCATTTT. The V gene is TRBV6-5, the J gene TRBJ1-5; 9 nucleotides align to TRBD1. V was clipped by 6 bases and J by 4 bases; unmatched bases: 7. The CDR3 is made up of 15 amino acids. Germline V lookup: CDR1 MNHEY, CDR2 SVGAGI.

CDR3 sequence: CASSLGDNTEAFF. The CDR3 nucleotides are TGTGCCAGCAGCTTAGGAGACAACACTGAAGCTTTCTTT. This sequence joins TRBV7-9 and TRBJ1-1; D is unclear. The CDR3 is made up of 13 amino acids. The V end lost 1 base, the J end lost 2 bases, and 5 bases lay between the germline ends. Germline CDR1 SEHNR, CDR2 FQNEAQ (reference sequence).

V is TRBV11-2 and J is TRBJ2-7; 8 bases match TRBD2. Germline V gives CDR1 SGHAT, CDR2 FQNNGV. The J segment lost 1 base and the V segment lost 1 base, leaving 3 bases of the junction unmatched. CDR3 length equals 15 residues. The CDR3 nucleotides read TGTGCCAGCAGCTTAGCACTAGCGGCGTCCTACGAGCAGTACTTC. This encodes CASSLALAASYEQYF.